This paragraph reports one T cell receptor (beta chain). What it recognizes is unknown. TCRdb used MiXCR to reprocess the RT-PCR reads, holding one entry per CDR3 protein. The sample holds under 550,000 distinct CDR3 sequences, approximately 7.8% seen once. This sample stems from a study of response to subunit inactivated influenza vaccine. Study outcomes and limitations: It was the authors' suggestion that each seasonal influenza vaccination recruits few new T cells.

This material consisted of PBMCs from blood, taken 23 months after vaccination. This receptor was identified in a man aged 50 to 75 who received an inactivated influenza vaccine.

CDR3 sequence: CASSRTGGNTIYF. DNA of the CDR3: TGTGCCAGCAGCAGGACAGGCGGAAACACCATATATTTT. The chain links TRBV27 to TRBJ1-3, with 7 bases identical to TRBD1. Germline CDR1 and CDR2: MNHEY and SMNVEV (reference sequence). V lost 6 bases, J lost 4 bases, and 3 bases stayed unmatched. CDR3 length: 13 residues.